What follows are 12 T cell receptor beta chains derived from one specimen sequenced in a study of shared clonotypes between healthy human individuals. The table came from immunoSEQ multiplex PCR; TCRdb's copy has only in-frame clones and leaves some out. Of roughly 1,000,000 clones in the sample, approximately 80% are singletons; the top ten hold about 0.52%. Sequencing was done on a sample of memory CD4+ T cells from PBMCs. The subset: CD45RA-negative fraction. The receptors shown here come from a man younger than 35 in good health. Some clones in this sample may be carry-over from other donors' samples.

The chain carries TRBV7-9 and TRBJ2-1, with 7 bases aligning to TRBD2. The germline V gene has CDR1 SEHNR and CDR2 FQNEAQ (reference sequence). J lost 2 bases, V lost 5 bases, and 6 bases had no gene match. The CDR3 is 15 amino acids. Here the CDR3 DNA reads TGTGCCAGCAGCCAGGGAGGGCCTGCCTACAATGAGCAGTTCTTC. Translating gives CASSQGGPAYNEQFF.

J is TRBJ1-5 and V is TRBV6-1; no clear D. CDR3 length equals 15 residues. Germline V gene sequence: CDR1 MNHNS, CDR2 SASEGT. With 3 bases removed from V and 7 bases from J, the gap between germline ends came to 16 bases. The CDR3 DNA follows: TGTGCCAGCAGTGAGATCCTTTTGTTGTACCAGCCCCAGCATTTT. Its translation is CASSEILLLYQPQHF.

This chain joins TRBV7-9 and TRBJ1-5; 9 bases are shared with TRBD1. The trim removed 6 bases at V and 7 bases at J, leaving 10 bases unmatched. Germline V CDR1 and CDR2: SEHNR, FQNEAQ (reference sequence). This CDR3 has 15 amino acids. The CDR3 region has the DNA TGTGCCAGCAGTCATACCGGACAGGGGAACCAGCCCCAGCATTTT. Translating gives CASSHTGQGNQPQHF.

This rearrangement joins TRBV28 to TRBJ2-5, with 7 positions matching TRBD2. The DNA end is a closer match to TRBJ2-7, so the J assignment may be wrong. CDR1 and CDR2 from the germline V gene are MDHEN and SYDVKM. This CDR3 contains 17 residues. CDR3: CASSLILGGRTSYEQYF. For the CDR3, the DNA is TGTGCCAGCAGTTTAATTCTAGGCGGGAGAACCTCCTACGAGCAGTACTTC.

In nucleotides, the CDR3 is TGTGCCAGCAGCGTAGGGGAGGGGAGCGGCCTACCCCCGAACCAAGAGACCCAGTACTTC. Residues: CASSVGEGSGLPPNQETQYF. This chain uses TRBV9 with TRBJ2-5, with 7 bases aligning to TRBD2. The V gene's germline CDR1 is SGDLS and CDR2 YYNGEE. J was trimmed by 0 bases and V by 0 bases; bases with no gene match: 17. CDR3 size: 20 residues.

This clone was observed a few times. The V call is TRBV5-5, the J call TRBJ1-2; TRBD1 matches 7 bases. The trim removed 0 bases at V and 5 bases at J, leaving 10 bases unmatched. Germline V gene sequence: CDR1 SGHKS, CDR2 YYEKEE (reference sequence). CDR3 length: 16 residues. CDR3 region: CASSLGTGSLLYGYTF. CDR3 DNA: TGTGCCAGCAGCTTGGGGACAGGTTCGCTCCTATATGGCTACACCTTC.

V gene TRBV5-4 combines with J gene TRBJ2-5; 8 bases are a match to TRBD1. The CDR3 totals 17 residues. With 0 bases clipped from V and 4 bases from J, the junction kept 11 bases outside the gene matches. Germline CDR1 SGHNT, CDR2 YYREEE (reference sequence). CDR3 in amino acids: CASSLGGTGGEAETQYF. DNA for the CDR3: TGTGCCAGCAGCTTGGGAGGGACAGGTGGTGAGGCAGAGACCCAGTACTTC.

This clone was recorded at least ten times. V gene TRBV28 combines with J gene TRBJ1-5; TRBD1 is a possible D gene (6 bases). CDR1 MDHEN and CDR2 SYDVKM come from the germline V gene. This CDR3 contains 18 residues. Trimming shortened V by 5 bases and J by 0 bases, and 20 bases separated the two germline ends. The DNA of the CDR3 is TGTGCCAGCAGTCCGCTTTCCCTCGGGACACGTAGCAATCAGCCCCAGCATTTT. This codes for CASSPLSLGTRSNQPQHF.

The rearrangement uses TRBV5-1 and TRBJ2-7; a possible D gene is TRBD1 (6 bases). From germline, CDR1 is SGHRS and CDR2 YFSETQ. The CDR3 runs to 14 residues. V lost 1 base and J lost 3, with 11 bases in between. CDR3 nucleotides: TGCGCCAGCAGCTTGAACAGGGAGATCTACGAGCAGTACTTC. It yields the protein CASSLNREIYEQYF.

The rearrangement links TRBV28 to TRBJ2-3; 9 bases match TRBD2. Germline V gene sequence: CDR1 MDHEN, CDR2 SYDVKM. Germline trimming cut 7 bases from V and 0 bases from J; bases unmatched to any gene: 14. This CDR3 is 18 amino acids long. CDR3 loop: CASIPGLAVGTSTDTQYF. Written as DNA, the CDR3 is TGTGCCAGCATACCGGGACTAGCTGTTGGTACTAGCACAGATACGCAGTATTTT.

The V and J genes are TRBV30 and TRBJ2-1, with 9 bases aligning to TRBD2. Germline V gives CDR1 GTSNPN, CDR2 SVGIG (reference sequence). This CDR3 spans 14 amino acids. Trimming took 5 bases from V and 6 from J; bases not matched to a gene: 8. The CDR3 reads CAWEISGSGNEQFF. CDR3 coding DNA: TGTGCCTGGGAGATTAGCGGGAGCGGCAATGAGCAGTTCTTC.

This clone has just one count. The chain employs TRBV11-2 and TRBJ2-1, with D possibly TRBD1 on 6 matching bases. With 5 bases removed from V and 4 bases from J, the gap between germline ends came to 18 bases. Germline values: CDR1 SGHAT, CDR2 FQNNGV. The CDR3 is made up of 16 amino acids. The CDR3 DNA reads TGTGCCAGCAGCCCTATCAGGGGACCCGAATACAATGAGCAGTTCTTC. This sequence encodes CASSPIRGPEYNEQFF.